The 18 T cell receptor beta chains below come from one sample, sequenced in a study of blood T cell repertoires in COVID-19. Sequencing used immunoSEQ multiplex PCR; TCRdb keeps in-frame clones, though not all of them. This table has some 260,000 clones, approximately 79% appearing once. The sample consisted of PBMCs or T cells enriched from blood (not recorded which). The receptors stem from a man aged 25-40 years with acute COVID-19.

This chain links TRBV18 with TRBJ1-2, with 9 positions matching TRBD1. Germline CDR1 and CDR2: KGHSH and LQKENI. The CDR3 sequence is 15 residues long. V trimming: 7 bases; J trimming: 4 bases; junction bases outside the gene matches: 10. CDR3 DNA sequence: TGTGCCAGCTTACCGGGACAGGGACCCAGCTATGGCTACACCTTC. This encodes CASLPGQGPSYGYTF.

This chain uses TRBV4-2 with TRBJ2-5, with D perhaps matching TRBD2 (6 bases). Trimming took 4 bases from V and 4 from J, leaving 10 bases between them. CDR3 length: 13 residues. Germline loops: CDR1 LGHNA, CDR2 YNFKEQ. CDR3 in DNA: TGTGCCAGCAGCCCGGGGGTTTCAGAGACCCAGTACTTC. This gives the protein CASSPGVSETQYF.

A word on this clone: Germline and junction disagree at one end, which may indicate a read error. CDR3 sequence: CASSPDPRGQGKPNTEAFF. The CDR3 nucleotides are TGTGCCAGCAGCCCCGACCCTCGGGGACAGGGGAAGCCGAACACTGAAGCTTTCTTT. The genes are TRBV5-1 and TRBJ1-1; 10 bases line up with TRBD1. Per germline, CDR1 SGHRS and CDR2 YFSETQ. This CDR3 has 19 amino acids.

This rearrangement joins TRBV27 to TRBJ1-1, with 7 bases matching TRBD1. The junction had 5 bases not matched to a gene; V was cut back by 0 bases and J by 4 bases. The CDR3 is 15 amino acids. Germline-derived CDR1 and CDR2 are MNHEY and SMNVEV (reference sequence). CDR3 amino acids: CASSLSGQSITEAFF. CDR3 sequence (DNA): TGTGCCAGCAGTTTATCGGGACAGAGTATCACTGAAGCTTTCTTT.

The chain employs TRBV19 and TRBJ1-5, with no clear D. V lost 2 bases and J lost 0, with 11 bases in between. Germline lookup yields CDR1 LNHDA and CDR2 SQIVND (reference sequence). The CDR3 loop spans 16 amino acids. The CDR3 DNA reads as TGTGCCAGTAGTATAACTGGAGGGTTTAGCAATCAGCCCCAGCATTTT. Protein sequence: CASSITGGFSNQPQHF. The full variable domain, with the rest looked up from reference TRBV19 and TRBJ1-5, is DGGITQSPKYLFRKEGQNVTLSCEQNLNHDAMYWYRQDPGQGLRLIYYSQIVNDFQKGDIAEGYSVSREKKESFPLTVTSAQKNPTAFYLCASSITGGFSNQPQHFGDGTRLSIL.

This clone was counted a single time. The chain links TRBV5-5 to TRBJ1-5; D perhaps matches TRBD1 (6 bases). CDR1 SGHKS and CDR2 YYEKEE come from the germline V gene (reference sequence). This CDR3 spans 15 amino acids. The germline V and J ends were trimmed by 4 bases and 11 bases, with 22 bases remaining between them. The CDR3 DNA follows: TGTGCCAGCAGCCTAGAGACAGGCCCCATAGGGACCCAGCATTTT. Its protein is CASSLETGPIGTQHF.

This sequence joins TRBV19 and TRBJ2-1; 8 nucleotides match TRBD2. Germline values: CDR1 LNHDA, CDR2 SQIVND (reference sequence). V shed 3 bases and J 4 bases; nucleotides not matched to a gene: 5. The CDR3 totals 15 residues. The CDR3 spells CASSIRTSRYNEQFF. CDR3 in DNA: TGTGCCAGTAGTATCCGGACTAGCAGATACAATGAGCAGTTCTTC.

As for this clone: The identical CDR3 is also encoded by other nucleotide sequences in the sample. This sequence joins TRBV19 and TRBJ1-1; TRBD1 might be the D (6 bases). V lost 4 bases to trimming and J lost 11 bases, with 14 bases between them. The CDR3 consists of 12 residues. Germline assignment: CDR1 LNHDA and CDR2 SQIVND (reference sequence). Written as DNA, the CDR3 is TGTGCCAGTAGTACGACAGGTGGTGCCGCTTTCTTT. Protein sequence: CASSTTGGAAFF.

The chain couples TRBV9 to TRBJ2-3; tentatively, D is TRBD2 (5 bases). Trimming stripped 2 bases from V and 6 bases from J, with 7 bases between. This CDR3 spans 12 amino acids. The germline V gene encodes CDR1 SGDLS and CDR2 YYNGEE. DNA of the CDR3: TGTGCCAGCAGCGTGGGCGGGGATACGCAGTATTTT. This codes for CASSVGGDTQYF.

The chain links TRBV18 to TRBJ1-1; possibly TRBD1 for D (5 bases). The ends were cut back, 2 bases at V and 12 bases at J, with 13 bases in the middle. Germline V lookup: CDR1 KGHSH, CDR2 LQKENI. The CDR3 is 12 amino acids. CDR3 in amino acids: CASSPGQGMSFF. The CDR3, as DNA: TGTGCCAGCTCACCAGGGCAGGGTATGTCTTTCTTT.

The genes are TRBV12-5 and TRBJ2-3, with a weak D call TRBD2 (5 bases). Germline V gives CDR1 LGHNT, CDR2 FRNRAP. The CDR3 extends over 15 amino acids. V lost 3 bases to trimming and J lost 0 bases, with 10 bases between them. CDR3 region: CASGLSRTSTDTQYF. The CDR3 DNA reads as TGTGCTAGTGGTTTATCCAGGACTAGCACAGATACGCAGTATTTT.

The chain combines TRBV5-1 with TRBJ1-4; D gene ambiguous. The CDR3 spans 13 residues. Germline V gene data show CDR1 as SGHRS and CDR2 as YFSETQ. Trimming cost V 4 bases and J 3 bases, with 7 bases left between them. The CDR3 sequence is CASSLASNEKLFF. The CDR3 nucleotides read TGCGCCAGCAGCCTGGCCTCTAATGAAAAACTGTTTTTT. The full variable domain, with the rest looked up from reference TRBV5-1 and TRBJ1-4, is KAGVTQTPRYLIKTRGQQVTLSCSPISGHRSVSWYQQTPGQGLQFLFEYFSETQRNKGNFPGRFSGRQFSNSRSEMNVSTLELGDSALYLCASSLASNEKLFFGSGTQLSVL.

V is TRBV18 and J is TRBJ2-2; TRBD1 might be the D (8 bases). The CDR3 is 15 residues long. The germline gives CDR1 KGHSH, CDR2 LQKENI. The V gene lost 4 bases and the J gene lost 6 bases, with 15 bases spanning the gap. CDR3 sequence (DNA): TGTGCCAGCTCACGAGGACAGGGAGGGGCCGGGGAGCTGTTTTTT. Translating it yields CASSRGQGGAGELFF.

The chain uses TRBV6-1 and TRBJ1-5; the D gene is possibly TRBD1 (5 bases). V dropped 0 bases and J dropped 3 bases, with 12 bases sitting between them. The germline gives CDR1 MNHNS, CDR2 SASEGT. The CDR3 is 16 amino acids. The CDR3 coding sequence is TGTGCCAGCAGTGAAGCCGGACACAACATCAATCAGCCCCAGCATTTT. It translates to CASSEAGHNINQPQHF.

This sequence joins TRBV24-1 and TRBJ2-2, with 7 bases matching TRBD1. The CDR3 is made up of 16 amino acids. Germline CDR1 KGHDR, CDR2 SFDVKD. Trimming cost V 3 bases and J 3 bases; bases outside gene matches: 6. The CDR3 loop reads CATSDETGLYTGELFF. The CDR3 DNA sequence: TGTGCCACCAGTGATGAGACAGGGCTTTACACCGGGGAGCTGTTTTTT.

This chain uses TRBV6-2 or TRBV6-3 with TRBJ1-2; the D is unclear. Germline values: CDR1 MNHEY, CDR2 SVGEGT. The CDR3 loop spans 12 amino acids. V was pared by 6 bases and J by 2 bases, with 7 bases between. CDR3 protein: CASSIKNYGYTF. Here the CDR3 DNA reads TGTGCCAGCAGCATCAAAAACTATGGCTACACCTTC.

The chain combines TRBV2 with TRBJ1-6; D ambiguous. V lost 4 bases, J lost 10 bases, and 14 bases lay in between. The germline gives CDR1 SNHLY, CDR2 FYNNEI. The CDR3 is 14 residues long. For the CDR3, the DNA is TGTGCCAGCAGTGGTAGCGGGGAGGCCTCACCCCTCCACTTT. It yields the protein CASSGSGEASPLHF.

V usage is TRBV21-1 and J usage is TRBJ2-5; the table calls TRBD2, which could not be checked here. TRBV21-1 is an annotated pseudogene. The CDR3 has 15 residues. CDR3 nucleotides: TGTGCCAGCAGCAAAGCTCCCCGAGGGCGACCGACCCAGTACTTC. This encodes CASSKAPRGRPTQYF.